The 32 T cell receptor beta chains reported below all come from one sample, sequenced in a study of CD8+CD57+ T cells in acquired aplastic anemia. Researchers used genomic DNA as the template to profile TCR beta VDJ and CDR3. Each CDR3 protein is one row after TCRdb ran MiXCR on the reads. The data hold about 130,000 distinct CDR3 sequences, with around two fifths observed a single time. Material: sorted CD4+, CD8+, or CD8+CD57+ T cells (not recorded which) from PBMCs. These receptors all stem from a human donor in good health, serving as a control.

This clonotype was counted at least ten times. This chain's CDR3 is CASSQVETQYF. The CDR3 region has the DNA TGTGCCAGCAGCCAAGTGGAGACCCAGTACTTC. The chain has TRBV14 and TRBJ2-5; unclear D gene. Germline CDR1 is SGHDN and CDR2 is FVKESK. V lost 1 base and J lost 5, with 2 bases in between. The CDR3 is made up of 11 amino acids.

J is TRBJ1-4 and V is TRBV10-3, with 7 bases matching TRBD1. The CDR3 totals 13 residues. CDR1 is ENHRY and CDR2 is SYGVKD in the germline V gene. J gave up 5 bases and V 7 bases, and 4 bases lay outside the gene matches. The CDR3, as DNA: TGTGCCATCAAGCCACAGGGGAATGAAAAACTGTTTTTT. Protein product: CAIKPQGNEKLFF.

This clonotype has a count of ten or more. This chain links TRBV4-2 with TRBJ1-1; 7 nucleotides match TRBD1. There are 14 residues in the CDR3. Germline CDR1 LGHNA, CDR2 YNFKEQ. Trimming removed 4 bases from V and 5 bases from J; junction bases left unmatched: 7. The CDR3 loop reads CASSPETGWTEAFF. DNA of the CDR3: TGTGCCAGCAGCCCAGAGACAGGGTGGACTGAAGCTTTCTTT.

The chain joins TRBV9 to TRBJ2-5, with TRBD1 matching over 7 bases. This CDR3 is built from 15 residues. Trimming removed 0 bases from V and 4 bases from J; junction bases left unmatched: 6. Germline loops: CDR1 SGDLS, CDR2 YYNGEE. The CDR3 nucleotides read TGTGCCAGCAGCGTAGGTACAGGGGTTGTAGAGACCCAGTACTTC. This sequence encodes CASSVGTGVVETQYF. The whole variable domain, filled in from reference TRBV9 and TRBJ2-5, reads DSGVTQTPKHLITATGQRVTLRCSPRSGDLSVYWYQQSLDQGLQFLIQYYNGEERAKGNILERFSAQQFPDLHSELNLSSLELGDSALYFCASSVGTGVVETQYFGPGTRLLVL.

This clonotype was counted between two and nine times. V is TRBV10-3 and J is TRBJ1-5; no firm D call. Germline CDR1 reads ENHRY; CDR2 reads SYGVKD. The V end lost 8 bases, the J end lost 1 base, and 9 bases lay between the germline ends. This CDR3 is built from 13 residues. Here the CDR3 reads CAIAGVSNQPQHF. For the CDR3, the DNA is TGTGCCATCGCCGGGGTAAGCAATCAGCCCCAGCATTTT.

The J gene is TRBJ1-3, the V gene TRBV12-5; 9 bases fit TRBD1. This CDR3 is built from 17 residues. CDR1 LGHNT and CDR2 FRNRAP come from the germline V gene. V shed 5 bases, J shed 2 bases, and the junction held 10 bases outside the gene matches. The CDR3 region has the DNA TGTGCTAGTGGTCCCCCGGGGACAGGGTCAGCTGGAAACACCATATATTTT. It encodes CASGPPGTGSAGNTIYF.

This clonotype was found a few times. The chain recombines TRBV12-3 or TRBV12-4 with TRBJ2-3; D possibly uses TRBD1 or TRBD2 (6 bases each). V was clipped by 7 bases and J by 6 bases, with 32 bases between them. The CDR3 spans 19 residues. CDR3 in amino acids: CASTLPGAIAAGPRDTQYF. DNA of the CDR3: TGTGCCAGCACACTCCCGGGGGCTATTGCGGCGGGGCCTAGGGATACGCAGTATTTT.

About this clonotype itself: Since a much larger clone is just one base distant, this may be a read error. The chain employs TRBV12-3 or TRBV12-4 and TRBJ2-1; D unclear. This CDR3 has 13 amino acids. In DNA form, the CDR3 reads TGTGCCAGCAGTCCACCGGTGCCTGGTGAGCAGTCCTTC. Its protein is CASSPPVPGEQSF.

The J gene is TRBJ1-2, the V gene TRBV15; perhaps TRBD1 as D (5 bases). CDR3 size: 14 residues. V was cut by 7 bases and J by 7 bases, with 19 bases left in between. Germline V gives CDR1 LNHNV, CDR2 YYDKDF (reference sequence). The CDR3 loop is CATTNTGSYGGYTF. The DNA for the CDR3 is TGTGCCACCACTAACACAGGCAGCTACGGTGGCTACACCTTC.

This clonotype was picked up many times. This chain links TRBV19 with TRBJ1-1; 7 nucleotides match TRBD1. V was pared by 1 base and J by 12 bases, with 5 bases of the junction left unmatched. There are 12 residues in the CDR3. CDR1 is LNHDA, CDR2 SQIVND, per germline (reference sequence). CDR3 sequence: CASSIAGTVPFF. The CDR3 DNA is TGTGCCAGTAGTATAGCCGGGACAGTCCCTTTCTTT.

V and J are TRBV25-1 and TRBJ2-1, with D perhaps given as TRBD1 or TRBD2 (6 bases each). This CDR3 comprises 15 residues. Trimming took 4 bases from V and 0 from J, leaving 10 bases between them. Germline V gives CDR1 MGHDK, CDR2 SYGVNS. CDR3 amino acids: CASSGGADSYNEQFF. The CDR3 nucleotides read TGTGCCAGCAGTGGGGGGGCCGACTCCTACAATGAGCAGTTCTTC.

Remarks on this clonotype: With a much larger clone just one base away, this may be a read error. A read error is likely, as this CDR3 ends without the conserved phenylalanine or tryptophan. The CDR3 bases are TGTGCTAGTGGATCAGGGGTGCGCACCGGGGAGCTGTTTTCT. Translation: CASGSGVRTGELFS. This chain connects TRBV12-5 to TRBJ2-2; D may be TRBD1 (6 bases). Germline lookup yields CDR1 LGHNT and CDR2 FRNRAP. This CDR3 comprises 14 residues. The V gene lost 6 bases and the J gene lost 4 bases, with 12 bases spanning the gap.

This clonotype was seen a few times. The chain has TRBV5-4 and TRBJ2-1; TRBD2 agrees at 7 bases. V was pared by 2 bases and J by 5 bases, with 7 bases of the junction left unmatched. The CDR3 is made up of 15 amino acids. Germline CDR1 is SGHNT and CDR2 is YYREEE (reference sequence). CDR3 nucleotide sequence: TGTGCCAGCAGCTTTTCGAGCGGGATCAACAATGAGCAGTTCTTC. Protein: CASSFSSGINNEQFF. Full variable domain (rest looked up from reference TRBV5-4 and TRBJ2-1): ETGVTQSPTHLIKTRGQQVTLRCSSQSGHNTVSWYQQALGQGPQFIFQYYREEENGRGNFPPRFSGLQFPNYSSELNVNALELDDSALYLCASSFSSGINNEQFFGPGTRLTVL.

The chain has TRBV29-1 and TRBJ2-1; 7 positions match TRBD1. CDR1 is SQVTM, CDR2 ANQGSEA, per germline. This CDR3 contains 12 residues. With V trimmed by 7 bases and J by 4 bases, 4 bases remained unmatched. CDR3 sequence reads: CSATTGYNEQFF. CDR3 nucleotides: TGCAGCGCTACGACAGGGTACAATGAGCAGTTCTTC.

This clonotype was counted ten times or more. The J gene is TRBJ2-2, the V gene TRBV5-1; 10 positions match TRBD2. This CDR3 comprises 14 residues. The J segment lost 7 bases and the V segment lost 3 bases, leaving 3 bases of the junction unmatched. Germline V gene lookup returns CDR1 SGHRS and CDR2 YFSETQ. The CDR3 spells CASSSGTSVGELFF. CDR3 DNA: TGCGCCAGCAGCTCCGGGACTAGCGTCGGGGAGCTGTTTTTT. Full variable domain (rest looked up from reference TRBV5-1 and TRBJ2-2): KAGVTQTPRYLIKTRGQQVTLSCSPISGHRSVSWYQQTPGQGLQFLFEYFSETQRNKGNFPGRFSGRQFSNSRSEMNVSTLELGDSALYLCASSSGTSVGELFFGEGSRLTVL.

Points on this clonotype: The CDR3 end shows no conserved phenylalanine or tryptophan, and so a read error is likely. Because the CDR3's place on the DNA is in doubt, the DNA is left out and the CDR3 is given as listed by TCRdb. This chain connects TRBV4-2 to TRBJ1-6. The CDR3 has 8 residues if both end residues are counted. The germline V gene encodes CDR1 LGHNA and CDR2 YNFKEQ. The CDR3 here is CASSLEKR.

The rearrangement uses TRBV15 and TRBJ2-7; possible D gene TRBD1, 6 bases. Trimming pared 0 bases from V and 1 base from J, leaving 10 bases between. In germline, CDR1 is LNHNV, CDR2 YYDKDF (reference sequence). The CDR3 runs 15 residues. The CDR3: CATSRDPGTSYEQYF. The CDR3 DNA reads as TGTGCCACCAGCAGAGACCCTGGGACATCCTACGAGCAGTACTTC.

V usage is TRBV7-6 and J usage is TRBJ2-3, with D possibly called TRBD1 or TRBD2 (6 bases each). The germline V gene encodes CDR1 SGHVS and CDR2 FNYEAQ. There are 16 residues in the CDR3. Trimming left V 3 bases short and J 4 bases short, with 17 bases between. The CDR3 is CASSFRGGGNSDTQYF. The CDR3 region has the DNA TGTGCCAGCAGCTTCAGGGGAGGAGGGAACTCAGATACGCAGTATTTT.

This clonotype came up many times. The J gene is TRBJ2-3, the V gene TRBV7-8; perhaps TRBD2 as D (6 bases). CDR1 and CDR2 from the germline V gene are SGHVS and FQNEAQ. Trimming removed 5 bases at V and 0 bases at J, with 12 bases between. This CDR3 has 15 residues. The chain's CDR3 is CASSPWTMSTDTQYF. The CDR3 coding sequence is TGTGCCAGCAGCCCTTGGACTATGAGCACAGATACGCAGTATTTT.

Ten or more counts support this clonotype. The rearrangement joins TRBV7-9 to TRBJ2-1; D could derive from TRBD1 or TRBD2 (5 bases each). Germline V gene lookup returns CDR1 SEHNR and CDR2 FQNEAQ (reference sequence). V lost 4 bases and J 0 bases, leaving 19 bases between the germline ends. This CDR3 is built from 18 residues. CDR3 sequence (DNA): TGTGCCAGCAGCTCACAGACGGGACGGTCCTCCTCCTACAATGAGCAGTTCTTC. Its protein is CASSSQTGRSSSYNEQFF.

Concerning this clonotype: A much larger clone is a single base away; this may be a read error. The V and J genes are TRBV20-1 and TRBJ2-5, with 12 nucleotides matching TRBD2. The CDR3 runs 15 residues. Germline V CDR1 and CDR2: DFQATT, SNEGSKA (reference sequence). The CDR3: CSAYRLAGDLETQCF. CDR3 nucleotides: TGCAGTGCGTACCGACTAGCGGGAGATTTGGAGACCCAGTGCTTC.

A word on this clonotype: With a much larger clone just one base away, this may be a read error. The chain links TRBV11-1 to TRBJ1-1, with 8 positions matching TRBD1. The germline V gene has CDR1 SGHAT and CDR2 FQDESV (reference sequence). The CDR3 is 18 residues long. J gave up 4 bases and V 2 bases, and 15 bases lay outside the gene matches. The CDR3 reads CASSLRDRSGNLATEAFF. The DNA for the CDR3 is TGTGCCAGCAGCTTACGGGACAGGAGCGGGAACCTGGCCACTGAAGCTTTCTTT.

A word on this clonotype: A single base separates this from a much larger clone, so it may be a read error. The chain couples TRBV6-2 or TRBV6-3 to TRBJ2-3, with D hard to call. CDR3 length: 12 residues. Trimming cost V 4 bases and J 7 bases, with 9 bases left between them. Germline CDR1 is MNHEY and CDR2 is SVGEGT. The chain's CDR3 is CASSSSPHTQYF. CDR3 coding DNA: TGTGCCAGCAGTTCCTCGCCACATACGCAGTATTTT.

The CDR3 here is CNGDEQYF. Written as DNA, the CDR3 is TGCAATGGGGACGAGCAGTACTTC. The V gene is TRBV20-1, the J gene TRBJ2-7; D not resolved. This CDR3 spans 8 amino acids. CDR1 is DFQATT, CDR2 SNEGSKA, per germline (reference sequence).

This clonotype was counted only a few times. One base away lies a much larger clone, so this may be a sequencing read error. V usage is TRBV7-2 and J usage is TRBJ1-5, with TRBD1 matching 7 bases. The CDR3 length is 16 residues. Germline lookup yields CDR1 SGHTA and CDR2 FQGNSA. V gave up 5 bases and J gave up 7 bases; unmatched junction bases: 14. CDR3 residues: CASSRLGAGGGQPQHF. In DNA, the CDR3 is TGTGCCAGCAGCCGGCTCGGGGCAGGGGGGGGGCAGCCCCAGCATTTT.

This clonotype showed up many times. V is TRBV7-8 and J is TRBJ2-7; D gene uncertain. This CDR3 region has 14 residues. The germline V and J ends were trimmed by 1 base and 2 bases, with 9 bases remaining between them. CDR1 is SGHVS and CDR2 is FQNEAQ in the germline V gene. The CDR3 region has the DNA TGTGCCAGCAGCTTAGGCGGTCAGGCCTACGAGCAGTACTTC. It yields the protein CASSLGGQAYEQYF.

The genes are TRBV15 and TRBJ2-5, with a tentative D call TRBD1 (5 bases). CDR1 is LNHNV and CDR2 is YYDKDF in the germline V gene (reference sequence). This CDR3 spans 15 amino acids. V lost 1 base to trimming and J lost 4 bases, with 13 bases between them. The CDR3 loop reads CATSRVGIGVETQYF. DNA for the CDR3: TGTGCCACCAGCAGAGTTGGGATAGGGGTAGAGACCCAGTACTTC.

At least ten counts were recorded for this clonotype. This chain uses TRBV20-1 with TRBJ1-4, with a possible D match to TRBD1 (5 bases). CDR1 DFQATT and CDR2 SNEGSKA come from the germline V gene (reference sequence). V was pared by 6 bases and J by 5 bases, with 13 bases between. This CDR3 is built from 13 residues. The DNA for the CDR3 is TGCAGTGCCGTAGGGGATCAGAATGAAAAACTGTTTTTT. It encodes CSAVGDQNEKLFF.

The table lists this clonotype with a count of one. V usage is TRBV11-2 and J usage is TRBJ2-1, with TRBD2 matching over 9 bases. Trimming took 5 bases from V and 6 from J; bases not matched to a gene: 11. The CDR3 covers 16 residues. The germline V gene encodes CDR1 SGHAT and CDR2 FQNNGV. The CDR3 reads CASSQTGTSQRNEQFF. CDR3 nucleotides: TGTGCCAGCAGCCAGACCGGGACTAGCCAGCGCAATGAGCAGTTCTTC.

Remarks on this clonotype: It may be a read error: a sequence one base away is much more abundant. This sequence joins TRBV6-5 and TRBJ2-1; unclear D gene. The CDR3 runs to 13 residues. Germline V gene lookup returns CDR1 MNHEY and CDR2 SVGAGI. V was shortened by 4 bases and J by 7 bases, with 11 bases between the two germline ends. In DNA, the CDR3 is TGTGCCAGCAGTTGCTCGGAGCGTAATGAGCAGTTCTTC. This codes for CASSCSERNEQFF.

This clonotype showed up many times. This chain connects TRBV19 to TRBJ1-3; 7 bases are a match to TRBD1. The CDR3 has 15 residues. Germline lookup yields CDR1 LNHDA and CDR2 SQIVND (reference sequence). The V segment lost 6 bases and the J segment 0 bases; nucleotides outside the gene matches: 5. The CDR3 nucleotides read TGTGCCAGTAGACGGGACAGATCCTCTGGAAACACCATATATTTT. Encoded protein: CASRRDRSSGNTIYF.

About this clonotype: Mismatch with germline at one junction end may stem from a read error. This chain uses TRBV29-1 with TRBJ2-5; 8 nucleotides align to TRBD2. The CDR3 consists of 14 residues. Germline lookup yields CDR1 SQVTM and CDR2 ANQGSEA. The CDR3 coding sequence is TGTAGCGCAAAGACGGCGGGGGGCCTGGAGACCCAGCACTTC. This codes for CSAKTAGGLETQHF. The full variable domain, rest sourced from reference TRBV29-1 and TRBJ2-5, is SAVISQKPSRDICQRGTSLTIQCQVDSQVTMMFWYRQQPGQSLTLIATANQGSEATYESGFVIDKFPISRPNLTFSTLTVSNMSPEDSSIYLCSAKTAGGLETQHFGPGTRLLVL.